This TCR beta chain emerged from a study of vaccination effects on CD4 cells after COVID-19. The CDR3 spans 17 residues. From germline, CDR1 is SGHRS and CDR2 YFSETQ. With V trimmed by 0 bases and J by 2 bases, 5 bases remained unmatched. Antigen-specific CD4+ T cells expanded by the ViraFEST assay with viral peptide pools were then sequenced. Following 10 days of culture, CD4+ T cells were isolated. The individual was infected with SARS-CoV-2 between March and December 2020, as confirmed by PCR. In culture with approximately 9.5 IU/ml IL-2 and about 10 ug/ml peptides, PBMC were grown at around 1.8 million per well. The negative control condition used HIV-1 Nef peptides. The study's findings and limits: Mainly new clones induced by vaccination were found among post-vaccine spike-reactive clones in convalescents.

Concerning this clone: Its specificity is not known.

Clones were sequenced by immunoSEQ multiplex PCR, and TCRdb holds only the in-frame ones, with some missing. The table includes roughly 70,000 clones, roughly 73% detected once. The chain couples TRBV5-1 to TRBJ2-6, with 7 positions matching TRBD1. This specimen consisted of CD4+ T cells from PBMCs cultured with HIV peptides, obtained before COVID-19 vaccination. Subset indicated: HIV-1 Nef peptide pool negative control/reference culture. The TCR comes from a human donor who had a prior SARS-CoV-2 infection. This CDR3 reads CASSLAGQVAGANVLTF. CDR3 coding DNA: TGCGCCAGCAGCTTGGCCGGACAGGTAGCTGGGGCCAACGTCCTGACTTTC. Full variable domain (outside the CDR3, taken from reference TRBV5-1 and TRBJ2-6): KAGVTQTPRYLIKTRGQQVTLSCSPISGHRSVSWYQQTPGQGLQFLFEYFSETQRNKGNFPGRFSGRQFSNSRSEMNVSTLELGDSALYLCASSLAGQVAGANVLTFGAGSRLTVL.